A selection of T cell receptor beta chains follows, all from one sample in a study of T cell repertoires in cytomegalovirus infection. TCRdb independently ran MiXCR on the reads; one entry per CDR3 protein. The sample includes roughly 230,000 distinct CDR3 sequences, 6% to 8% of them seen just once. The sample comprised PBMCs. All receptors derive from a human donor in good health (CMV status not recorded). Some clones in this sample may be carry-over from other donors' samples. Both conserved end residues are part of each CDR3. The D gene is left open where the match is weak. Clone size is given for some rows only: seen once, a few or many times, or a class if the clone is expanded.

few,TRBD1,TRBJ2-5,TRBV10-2,TGCGCCAGCAGTCAAACACCCTCGGGACAGGGATTTGGAGAGACCCAGTACTTC,CASSQTPSGQGFGETQYF
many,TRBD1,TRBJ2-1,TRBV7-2,TGTGCCAGCAGCTTAGGGAGACAGGGTAGAAATGAGCAGTTCTTC,CASSLGRQGRNEQFF
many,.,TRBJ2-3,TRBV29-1,TGCAGCGTTGACTGGCAGGGCACAGATACGCAGTATTTT,CSVDWQGTDTQYF
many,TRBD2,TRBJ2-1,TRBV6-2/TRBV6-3,TGTGCCAGCAGAGCCCTAGCGGGGGGCTACAATGAGCAGTTCTTC,CASRALAGGYNEQFF
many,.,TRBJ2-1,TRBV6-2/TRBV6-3,TGTGCCAGCAGTTGGGGTAGTCCCAATGAGCAGTTCTTC,CASSWGSPNEQFF
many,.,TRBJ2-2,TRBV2,TGTGCCAGCATAGGCAGGAGAGGGGAGCTGTTTTTT,CASIGRRGELFF
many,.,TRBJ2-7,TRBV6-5,TGTGCCAGCAGTTACTCGACAACGTCCTACGAGCAGTACTTC,CASSYSTTSYEQYF
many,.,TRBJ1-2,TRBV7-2,TGTGCCAGCAGCTTAGAGGCAGGGACCCATGGCTACACCTTC,CASSLEAGTHGYTF
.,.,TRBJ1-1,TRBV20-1,TGCAGTGCTCTACCCCCCGGCGGCACTGAAGCTTTCTTT,CSALPPGGTEAFF
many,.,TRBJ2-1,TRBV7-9,TGTGCCAGCAGCTTAACTAGCAGGCCGACCCACAATGAGCAGTTCTTC,CASSLTSRPTHNEQFF
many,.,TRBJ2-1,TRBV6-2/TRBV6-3,TGTGCCGCCTCGGCCGGGCTCTGGAATGAGCAGTTCTTC,CAASAGLWNEQFF
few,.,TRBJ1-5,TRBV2,TGTGCCAGCATCCTGGAACAGGACCAGCCCCAGCATTTT,CASILEQDQPQHF
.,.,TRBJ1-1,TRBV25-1,TGTGCCAGCAGTGAATGGGGAGATTACACTGAAGCTTTCTTT,CASSEWGDYTEAFF
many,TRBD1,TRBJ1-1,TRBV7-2,TGTGCCAGCAGCCTACGGACAGGGCTGAACACTGAAGCTTTCTTT,CASSLRTGLNTEAFF
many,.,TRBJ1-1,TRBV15,TGTGCCACCAGCATTGCCGGCGAAGCTTTCTTT,CATSIAGEAFF
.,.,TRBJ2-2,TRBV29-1,TGCAGCGTTGAACTGGGGTCGAACGGGGAGCTGTTTTTT,CSVELGSNGELFF
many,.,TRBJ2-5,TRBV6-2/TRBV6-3,TGTGCCAGCAGTTACTCGGAGTTGGGGGAAGGAGAGACCCAGTACTTC,CASSYSELGEGETQYF
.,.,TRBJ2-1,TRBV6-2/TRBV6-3,TGTGCCAGCAGTCAGGACACGGGGAGCCCCAATGAGCAGTTCTTC,CASSQDTGSPNEQFF
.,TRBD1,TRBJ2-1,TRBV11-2,TGTGCCAGCAGCTTAGAACAGGGGGCGATGAATGAGCAGTTCTTC,CASSLEQGAMNEQFF
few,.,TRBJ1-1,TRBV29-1,TGCAGCGTTTCGTCTCATACGAACACTGAAGCTTTCTTT,CSVSSHTNTEAFF
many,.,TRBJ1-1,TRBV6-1,TGTGCCAGCAGTGAAACGAGGAGAACTGAAGCTTTCTTT,CASSETRRTEAFF
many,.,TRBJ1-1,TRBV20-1,TGCAGTGCTACTCGACCTGGCTCGAACACTGAAGCTTTCTTT,CSATRPGSNTEAFF
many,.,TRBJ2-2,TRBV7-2,TGTGCCAGCAGCACCTTGGCGGGACCCGGGGAGCTGTTTTTT,CASSTLAGPGELFF
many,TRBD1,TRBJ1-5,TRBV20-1,TGCAGTGCTAGAGAAAGGGACAGCCTTAGCAATCAGCCCCAGCATTTT,CSARERDSLSNQPQHF
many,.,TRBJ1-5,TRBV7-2,TGTGCCAGCAGCCCCCGACCGAGCAATCAGCCCCAGCATTTT,CASSPRPSNQPQHF
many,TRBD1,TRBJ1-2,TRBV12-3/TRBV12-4,TGTGCCAGCAGATCAGACAGGGGGCGAGGCTACACCTTC,CASRSDRGRGYTF
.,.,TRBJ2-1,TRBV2,TGTGCCAGCACCACGTACAATGAGCAGTTCTTC,CASTTYNEQFF
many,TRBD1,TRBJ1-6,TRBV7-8,TGTGCCAGCAACATAAATAACCGGGGGACAGGGACCTCAAGCTCCTATAATTCACCCCTCCACTTT,CASNINNRGTGTSSSYNSPLHF
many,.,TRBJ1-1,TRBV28,TGTGCCAGCAGTTTTTCGTTGGGGCACCCTGACCCGAACACTGAAGCTTTCTTT,CASSFSLGHPDPNTEAFF
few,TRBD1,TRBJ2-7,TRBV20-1,TGCAGTGCCTCGAGACCGGGACAGAGCTACGAGCAGTACTTC,CSASRPGQSYEQYF
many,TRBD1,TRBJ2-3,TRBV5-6,TGTGCCAGCAGCCCGAGGACAGGAATTCTGACGCAGTATTTT,CASSPRTGILTQYF
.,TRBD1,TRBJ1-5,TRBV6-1,TGTGCCAGCAACGATATCCGGGACAGGATCCAGCCCCAGCATTTT,CASNDIRDRIQPQHF
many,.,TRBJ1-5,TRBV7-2,TGTGCCAGCACCTTTGCGGGGTTGGGTCAGCCCCAGCATTTT,CASTFAGLGQPQHF
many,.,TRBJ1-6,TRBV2,TGTGCCAGCAGTGAAGGACTCCCCTCACCCCTCCACTTT,CASSEGLPSPLHF
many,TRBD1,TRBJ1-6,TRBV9,TGTGCCAGCAGCGCGGGGACAGGGGGCAATTCACCCCTCCACTTT,CASSAGTGGNSPLHF
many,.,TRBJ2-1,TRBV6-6,TGTGCCAGCAGTCCGGGGGCCGCCTACAATGAGCAGTTCTTC,CASSPGAAYNEQFF
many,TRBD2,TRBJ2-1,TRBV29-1,TGCAGCGTTGGTACTAGCGGGGGGGCCATGAGCTCCTACAATGAGCAGTTCTTC,CSVGTSGGAMSSYNEQFF
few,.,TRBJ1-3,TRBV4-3,TGCGCCAGCAGCCATCTTACAGAGACCCGAAACACCATATATTTT,CASSHLTETRNTIYF
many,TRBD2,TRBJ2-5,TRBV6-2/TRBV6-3,TGTGCCAGCAGTTTACTCCCCCCCGGCAGCGGGGGACCAGAGACCCAGTACTTC,CASSLLPPGSGGPETQYF
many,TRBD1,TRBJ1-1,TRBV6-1,TGTGCCAGCAGTGACCAGACAGGGGGGGAAGCTTTCTTT,CASSDQTGGEAFF
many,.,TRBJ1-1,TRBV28,TGTGCCAGCTCCCCGTATATCGGGGCCCCCACTGAAGCTTTCTTT,CASSPYIGAPTEAFF